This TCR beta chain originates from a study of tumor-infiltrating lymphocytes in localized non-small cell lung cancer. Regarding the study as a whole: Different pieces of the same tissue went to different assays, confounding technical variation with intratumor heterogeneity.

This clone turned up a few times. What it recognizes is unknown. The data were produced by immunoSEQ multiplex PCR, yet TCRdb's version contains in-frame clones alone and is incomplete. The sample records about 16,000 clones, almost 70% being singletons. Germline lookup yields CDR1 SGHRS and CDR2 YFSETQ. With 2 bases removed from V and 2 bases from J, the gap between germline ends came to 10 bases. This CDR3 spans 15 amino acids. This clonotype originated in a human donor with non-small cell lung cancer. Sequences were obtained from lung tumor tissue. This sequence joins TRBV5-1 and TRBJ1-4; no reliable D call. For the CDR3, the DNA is TGCGCCAGCAGCTTCTGGGGAACCACTAATGAAAAACTGTTTTTT. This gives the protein CASSFWGTTNEKLFF.